The source of this TCR beta chain is a study of T-cell memory formation after mild COVID-19. About the research overall: For the most part, TCR clusters were specific to one donor.

Germline-derived CDR1 and CDR2 are SGHKS and YYEKEE (reference sequence). The CDR3 runs to 15 residues. Findings and limits, study-wide: CD4+ contracting clones were mainly CM and EM; CD8+ ones, EMRA.

After 5'RACE with constant-segment primers, TCR alpha and TCR beta cDNA libraries carrying sample barcodes and UMIs were obtained. One entry per CDR3 protein, called by TCRdb with MiXCR from the 5' RACE reads. This sample has 150,000 to 200,000 distinct CDR3 sequences; more than 15% occur once, and the top ten carry around 2%. This clonotype was counted at least ten times. What it binds is not known. A junction end diverges from the germline sequence, so it may reflect a read error. The chain joins TRBV5-5 to TRBJ2-1; unclear D gene. This receptor was obtained from an adult woman who had mild COVID-19 (a few samples of this study predate the infection). Cell type and time point are not known. Material: PBMCs or a T cell subset sorted from them (not recorded which). This CDR3 reads CASSLAVSSYNEQFF. Here the CDR3 DNA reads TGCGCCAGCAGCTTGGCCGTCTCCTCCTACAATGAGCAGTTCTTC. The full variable domain, with the rest looked up from reference TRBV5-5 and TRBJ2-1, is DAGVTQSPTHLIKTRGQQVTLRCSPISGHKSVSWYQQVLGQGPQFIFQYYEKEERGRGNFPDRFSARQFPNYSSELNVNALLLGDSALYLCASSLAVSSYNEQFFGPGTRLTVL.